The present entry profiles one T cell receptor beta chain with its context. Per the germline V gene, CDR1 is SGHNT and CDR2 is YYREEE (reference sequence). Trimming stripped 0 bases from V and 1 base from J, with 5 bases between. This CDR3 has 13 amino acids. This sample is drawn from a study of beta chain features in type 1 diabetes. At the level of the study: Across every sample, approximately 110,000,000 sorted cells were examined in total.

Of the isolated RNA, all was reverse transcribed, and so the sequenced material was expressed TCRB transcripts. When averaged, stem cell-like memory T cell samples yielded some 1 million reads. Measured with immunoSEQ multiplex PCR; TCRdb has only the in-frame clones, and not every one. The sample lists about 110,000 clones; 40% were seen once. Sequenced: stem cell memory CD4+ T cells from blood. This chain connects TRBV5-4 to TRBJ2-7; no definite D call. This clonotype originated in a woman younger than 30 in good health. CDR3 region: CASSLGSSYEQYF. The DNA of the CDR3 is TGTGCCAGCAGCTTGGGCAGTTCCTACGAGCAGTACTTC.